This T cell receptor (beta chain) was retrieved from a study of metastatic and nonmetastatic thyroid tumors. Germline-derived CDR1 and CDR2 are SGHVS and FNYEAQ. The length of the CDR3 is 18 residues. About this clone: Its ends do not fully match the called genes, so a read error is possible.

No treatment had been given to any patient before thyroid surgery. Per the original data handling: For papillary thyroid cancer, a distant-metastasis classifier was constructed from CDR3 differences observed across clinicopathological groups. With MiXCR, TCRdb called clones anew from the PCR reads. The V and J calls reflect TCRdb's pipeline rather than the authors' work. The data contain roughly 18,000 clones, 28% of them singletons. The sequence derives from a female donor with papillary thyroid cancer or a benign thyroid nodule (not recorded which). Some clones in this sample may be carry-over from other donors' samples. The sequencing sample was made of tumor tissue. The rearrangement links TRBV7-6 to TRBJ2-6, with D possibly being TRBD2 (5 bases). The DNA for the CDR3 is TGTGCCAGCATCTTATCTGTTGGGAGAGGTGGCGGGGCCAACGTCCTGACTTTC. Translating gives CASILSVGRGGGANVLTF.